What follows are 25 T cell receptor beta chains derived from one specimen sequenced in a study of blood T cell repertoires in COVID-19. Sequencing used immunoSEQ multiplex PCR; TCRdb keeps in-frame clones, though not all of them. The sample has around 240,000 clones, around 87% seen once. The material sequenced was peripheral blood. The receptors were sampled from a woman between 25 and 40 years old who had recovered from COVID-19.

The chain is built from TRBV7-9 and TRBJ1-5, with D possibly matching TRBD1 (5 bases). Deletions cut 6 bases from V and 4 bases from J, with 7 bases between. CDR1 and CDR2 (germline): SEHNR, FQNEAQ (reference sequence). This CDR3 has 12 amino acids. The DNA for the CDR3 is TGTGCCAGCAGTAAGGGGAATCAGCCCCAGCATTTT. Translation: CASSKGNQPQHF.

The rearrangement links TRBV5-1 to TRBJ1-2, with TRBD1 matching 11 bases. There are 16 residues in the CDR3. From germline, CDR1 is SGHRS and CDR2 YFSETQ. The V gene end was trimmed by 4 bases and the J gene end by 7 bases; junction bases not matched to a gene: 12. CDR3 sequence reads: CASSPPGQGVVGGYTF. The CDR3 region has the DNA TGCGCCAGCAGCCCCCCGGGACAGGGGGTTGTGGGTGGCTACACCTTC.

The CDR3 bases are TGTGCCAGCAGCGTAGAGCCCCAGGGACTCTACGAGCAGTACTTC. It encodes CASSVEPQGLYEQYF. This chain uses TRBV9 with TRBJ2-7; the D gene is possibly TRBD2 (6 bases). Germline values: CDR1 SGDLS, CDR2 YYNGEE. The CDR3 covers 15 residues. V dropped 0 bases and J dropped 3 bases, with 13 bases sitting between them.

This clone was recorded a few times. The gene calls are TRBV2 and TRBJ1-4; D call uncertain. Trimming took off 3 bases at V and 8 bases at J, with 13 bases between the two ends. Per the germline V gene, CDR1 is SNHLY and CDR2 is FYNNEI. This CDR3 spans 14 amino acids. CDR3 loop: CASSDHQSREKLFF. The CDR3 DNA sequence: TGTGCCAGCAGTGACCATCAGTCTAGGGAAAAACTGTTTTTT.

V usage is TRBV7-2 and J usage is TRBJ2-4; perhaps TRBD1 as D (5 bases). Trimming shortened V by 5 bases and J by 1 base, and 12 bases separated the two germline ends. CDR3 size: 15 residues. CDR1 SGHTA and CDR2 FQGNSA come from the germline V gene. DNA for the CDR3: TGTGCCAGCAGCCCGCAGGGTGGGGCCAAAAACATTCAGTACTTC. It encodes CASSPQGGAKNIQYF.

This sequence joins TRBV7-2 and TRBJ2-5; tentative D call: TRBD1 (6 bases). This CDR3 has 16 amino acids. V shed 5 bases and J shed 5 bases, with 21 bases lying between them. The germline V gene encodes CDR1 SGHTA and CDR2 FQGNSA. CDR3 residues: CASSTGRSGEWETQYF. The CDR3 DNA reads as TGTGCCAGCAGCACCGGACGGTCAGGGGAATGGGAGACCCAGTACTTC.

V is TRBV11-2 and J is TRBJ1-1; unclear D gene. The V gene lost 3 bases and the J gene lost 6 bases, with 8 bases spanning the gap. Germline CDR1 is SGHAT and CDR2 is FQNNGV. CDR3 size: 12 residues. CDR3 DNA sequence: TGTGCCAGCAGCTTCTCCCCTTCTGAAGCTTTCTTT. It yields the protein CASSFSPSEAFF. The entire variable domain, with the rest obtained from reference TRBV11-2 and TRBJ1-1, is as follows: EAGVAQSPRYKIIEKRQSVAFWCNPISGHATLYWYQQILGQGPKLLIQFQNNGVVDDSQLPKDRFSAERLKGVDSTLKIQPAKLEDSAVYLCASSFSPSEAFFGQGTRLTVV.

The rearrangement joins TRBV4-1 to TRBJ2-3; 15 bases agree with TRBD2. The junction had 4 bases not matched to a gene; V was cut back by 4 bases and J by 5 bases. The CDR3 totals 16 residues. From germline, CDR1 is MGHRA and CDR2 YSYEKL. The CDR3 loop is CASSLGTSGGLDTQYF. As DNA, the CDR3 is TGCGCCAGCAGCCTCGGGACTAGCGGGGGGTTAGATACGCAGTATTTT.

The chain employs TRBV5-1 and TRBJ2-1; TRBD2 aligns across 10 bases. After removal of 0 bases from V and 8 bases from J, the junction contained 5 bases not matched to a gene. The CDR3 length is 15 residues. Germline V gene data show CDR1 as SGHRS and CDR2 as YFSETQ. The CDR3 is CASSLALAGIDEQFF. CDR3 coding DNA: TGCGCCAGCAGCTTGGCACTAGCGGGGATTGATGAGCAGTTCTTC.

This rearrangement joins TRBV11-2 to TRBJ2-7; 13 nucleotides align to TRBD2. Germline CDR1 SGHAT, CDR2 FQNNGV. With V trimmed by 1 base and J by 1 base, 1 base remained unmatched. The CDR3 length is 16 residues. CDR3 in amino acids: CASSLGLAGGSYEQYF. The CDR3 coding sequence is TGTGCCAGCAGCTTAGGACTAGCGGGGGGTTCCTACGAGCAGTACTTC.

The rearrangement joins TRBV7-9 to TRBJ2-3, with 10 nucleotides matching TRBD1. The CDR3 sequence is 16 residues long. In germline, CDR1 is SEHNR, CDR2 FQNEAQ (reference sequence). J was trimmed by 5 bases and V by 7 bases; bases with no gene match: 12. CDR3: CASTIRQGADRDTQYF. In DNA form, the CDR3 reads TGTGCCAGCACCATAAGACAGGGGGCTGATCGAGATACGCAGTATTTT.

As DNA, the CDR3 is TGTGCCAGCAGCCAAGACGGACTAGCTAGAGGAGATACGCAGTATTTT. This translates into CASSQDGLARGDTQYF. The V gene is TRBV4-2, the J gene TRBJ2-3, with TRBD2 matching 8 bases. CDR3 length: 16 residues. With V trimmed by 0 bases and J by 5 bases, 7 bases remained unmatched. CDR1 and CDR2 (germline): LGHNA, YNFKEQ.

The CDR3 loop is CASSEASRGIDGYTF. CDR3 in DNA: TGTGCCAGCAGTGAAGCGTCCAGGGGGATCGATGGCTACACCTTC. The rearrangement links TRBV6-1 to TRBJ1-2, with 7 bases matching TRBD1. V was pared by 0 bases and J by 6 bases, with 7 bases of the junction left unmatched. CDR3 length: 15 amino acids. CDR1 and CDR2 (germline): MNHNS, SASEGT.

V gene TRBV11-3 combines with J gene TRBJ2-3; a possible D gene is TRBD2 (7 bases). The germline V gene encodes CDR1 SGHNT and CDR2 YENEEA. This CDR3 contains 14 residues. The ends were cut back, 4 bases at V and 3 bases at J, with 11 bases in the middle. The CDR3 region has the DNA TGTGCCAGCAGCTACGGGGGGCTGACAGATACGCAGTATTTT. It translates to CASSYGGLTDTQYF.

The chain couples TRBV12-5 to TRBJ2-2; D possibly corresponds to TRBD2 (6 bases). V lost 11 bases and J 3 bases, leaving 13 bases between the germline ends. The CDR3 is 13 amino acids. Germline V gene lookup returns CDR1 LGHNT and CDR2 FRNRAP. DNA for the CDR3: TGTGCTGGGATGGACTACGACACCGGGGAGCTGTTTTTT. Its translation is CAGMDYDTGELFF.

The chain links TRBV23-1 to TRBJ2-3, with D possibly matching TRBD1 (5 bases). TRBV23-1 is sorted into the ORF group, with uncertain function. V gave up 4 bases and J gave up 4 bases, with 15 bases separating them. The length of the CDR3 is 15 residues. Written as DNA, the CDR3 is TGCGCCAGCAGTCCCTCAAGGAGCAGGGCAGATACGCAGTATTTT. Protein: CASSPSRSRADTQYF.

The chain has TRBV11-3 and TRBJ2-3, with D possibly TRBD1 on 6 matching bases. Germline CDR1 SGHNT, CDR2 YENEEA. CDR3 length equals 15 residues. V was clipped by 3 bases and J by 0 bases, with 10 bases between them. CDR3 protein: CASSFQGTSTDTQYF. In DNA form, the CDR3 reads TGTGCCAGCAGCTTCCAGGGGACGAGCACAGATACGCAGTATTTT.

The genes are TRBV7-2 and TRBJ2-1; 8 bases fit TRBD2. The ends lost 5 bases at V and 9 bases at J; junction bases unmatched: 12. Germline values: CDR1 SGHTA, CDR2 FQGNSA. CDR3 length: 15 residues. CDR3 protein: CASSQLAAGVVEQFF. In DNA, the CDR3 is TGTGCCAGCAGCCAATTGGCAGCGGGGGTAGTTGAGCAGTTCTTC.

The CDR3 bases are TGTGCCAGCAGTACCGCCGGGACTAGTAAAAACATTCAGTACTTC. This gives the protein CASSTAGTSKNIQYF. J is TRBJ2-4 and V is TRBV6-5; 8 nucleotides agree with TRBD2. CDR1 is MNHEY, CDR2 SVGAGI, per germline. The CDR3 has 15 amino acids. V lost 5 bases to trimming and J lost 4 bases; unmatched junction nucleotides: 7.

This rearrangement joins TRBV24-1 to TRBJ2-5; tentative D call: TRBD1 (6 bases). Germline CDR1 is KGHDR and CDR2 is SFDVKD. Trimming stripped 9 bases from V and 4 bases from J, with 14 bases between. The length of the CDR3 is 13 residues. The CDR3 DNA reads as TGTGCCACCGCAGGGGTGGAGGCAGAGACCCAGTACTTC. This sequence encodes CATAGVEAETQYF.

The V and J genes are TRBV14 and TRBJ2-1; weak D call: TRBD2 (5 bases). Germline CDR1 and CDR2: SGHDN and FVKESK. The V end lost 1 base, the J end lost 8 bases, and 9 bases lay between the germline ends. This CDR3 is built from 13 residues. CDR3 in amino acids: CASSQGEGDEQFF. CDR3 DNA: TGTGCCAGCAGCCAAGGAGAGGGCGATGAGCAGTTCTTC.

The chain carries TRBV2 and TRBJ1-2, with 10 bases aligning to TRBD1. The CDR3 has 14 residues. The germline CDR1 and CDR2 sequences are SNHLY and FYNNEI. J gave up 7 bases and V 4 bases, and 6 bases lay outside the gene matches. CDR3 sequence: CASSAEGQGTGYTF. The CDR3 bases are TGTGCCAGCAGTGCTGAGGGACAGGGGACTGGCTACACCTTC. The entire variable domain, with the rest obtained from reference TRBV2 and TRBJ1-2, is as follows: EPEVTQTPSHQVTQMGQEVILRCVPISNHLYFYWYRQILGQKVEFLVSFYNNEISEKSEIFDDQFSVERPDGSNFTLKIRSTKLEDSAMYFCASSAEGQGTGYTFGSGTRLTVV.

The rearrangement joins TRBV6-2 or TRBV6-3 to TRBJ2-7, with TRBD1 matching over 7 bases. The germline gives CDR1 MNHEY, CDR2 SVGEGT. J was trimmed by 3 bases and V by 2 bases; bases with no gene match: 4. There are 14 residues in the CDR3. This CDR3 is CASSYPGTVYEQYF. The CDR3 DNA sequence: TGTGCCAGCAGTTACCCTGGGACAGTCTACGAGCAGTACTTC.

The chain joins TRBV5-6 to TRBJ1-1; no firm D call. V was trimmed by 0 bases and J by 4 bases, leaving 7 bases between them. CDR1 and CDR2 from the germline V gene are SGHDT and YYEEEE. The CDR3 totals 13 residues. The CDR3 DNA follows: TGTGCCAGCAGCTTGGGAGGGTCCACTGAAGCTTTCTTT. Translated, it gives CASSLGGSTEAFF.

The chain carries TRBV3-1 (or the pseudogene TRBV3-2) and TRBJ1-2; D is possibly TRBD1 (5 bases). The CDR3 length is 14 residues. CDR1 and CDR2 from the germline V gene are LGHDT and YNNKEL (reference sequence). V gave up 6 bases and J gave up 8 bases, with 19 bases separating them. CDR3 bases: TGTGCCAGCAGTTATACCCCAGGGAGGGAGGGCTACACCTTC. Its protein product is CASSYTPGREGYTF.